This T cell receptor beta chain was profiled in a study of TIL therapy for anti-PD-1-resistant metastatic lung cancer (dated by TCRdb to about 2021). About the investigation overall: Tumors were harvested prior to any PD-1/PD-L1 blockade, after which nivolumab was administered to patients, and lymphodepletion, expanded TIL infusion and IL-2 were given to patients who progressed. Enrolled patients had a median age of about 50 years (range about 38-75) and a median tumor PD-L1 proportion score of roughly 6%. Most of the cohort had lung adenocarcinoma, a few tumors were EGFR-mutant and two were ALK-rearranged, and half of the patients were current or former smokers. A median non-synonymous tumor mutation burden of around 1.4 mutations per megabase was determined across the cohort by whole-exome sequencing. Clonotypes were tracked across tumor, expanded TIL product and serial blood samples by T cell receptor beta sequencing of tumor and peripheral blood.

Broad study findings and their caveats: The study protocol defined all tumor marker inferences as exploratory. Infused TIL clonotypes partially replaced the baseline peripheral repertoire then decayed over months, with no apparent association between persistence and response. The cohort was highly selected, with more treatment-naive, never-smoker and oncogene-addicted patients than typical, limiting generalizability.

Using bias-controlled multiplex PCR with the immunoSEQ v3 hsTCRB kit, the TCR beta CDR3 regions were amplified from genomic DNA. TCR libraries were sequenced on an Illumina NextSeq 500 to approximately 2 million read pairs for survey level or roughly 5-6.5 million for deep level. Per the authors' processing: Clonality was reported by immunoSEQ Analyzer software, which also assigned V, D and J genes and filtered out non-productive sequences. To compare repertoires between infused TIL and blood, productive Simpson clonality was used along with the Morisita overlap index of productive TRB rearrangements. Absolute clonotype counts in blood were estimated as lymphocyte count times CD3+ fraction times the clone's productive frequency. As stored in TCRdb, this immuneACCESS dataset retains in-frame rearrangements with V and J assigned. A fraction of the clones does not appear; measured against another copy, unresolved V genes explain less than half of the discrepancy, and the remainder lacks a known reason. That table supplies the V and J calls and clone size; D and trimming were determined from the DNA. The sample contains more than 55,000 clones, 69% of them found a single time. Together, the top ten hold around 6.6% of the sample.

This clone was observed a handful of times. There is no known antigen for this receptor. One base away there is no much larger clone; base qualities are not given. Taken with the paper, the label for time point translates to: pre-treatment sample, taken before nivolumab and TIL therapy. Adults with stage 4 NSCLC were enrolled from October 2017 to January 2020 in a dual-center phase I trial. Samples were obtained from a single-arm, open-label phase I trial in which tumor-infiltrating lymphocyte therapy with nivolumab was evaluated in advanced non-small cell lung cancer. Blood mononuclear cells from EDTA tubes were separated on a Ficoll gradient and snap-frozen as pellets, and DNA was extracted from the cells using a Qiagen mini-prep kit. The source is a person aged 25-85 years with non-small cell lung cancer. The source was blood, collected at baseline.

The CDR3 protein: CASSDGGSNQPQHF. The sequenced DNA: TGTGCCAGTAGTGATGGAGGTAGCAATCAGCCCCAGCATTTT. The chain is encoded by TRBV19 joined to TRBJ1-5; the D segment cannot be called with confidence. In the germline V gene (reference sequence), CDR1 corresponds to LNHDA and CDR2 to SQIVND. The CDR3 runs 14 residues from the cysteine to the phenylalanine. Only the CDR3 region is kept as DNA, spanning 42 bases read in frame from base 1. Trimming removed 5 bases from V and 0 bases from J, leaving 8 bases between the germline ends.